The 24 T cell receptor delta chains below were found in one sample sequenced in a study of delta chains in infants with herpesvirus infections. TCR cDNA was made from PBMC RNA with gamma- and delta-chain-specific primers. TCRdb reprocessed the RT-PCR reads through CATT. Of approximately 890 delta-chain clones listed, over 30% were seen once; the top ten hold about 13%. The material was peripheral blood, obtained at time point 1 of longitudinal follow-up. The receptors originated from a human donor who was a Ugandan infant, either HIV-exposed or HIV-unexposed (not recorded which).

By sample share, this clone is medium-sized (0.01 to 0.1%). This rearrangement joins TRDV1 to TRDJ1; weak D call: TRDD3 (5 bases). The CDR3 is 17 residues long. Germline assignment: CDR1 TSWWSYY and CDR2 QGS. V lost 3 bases and J lost 4, with 21 bases in between. For the CDR3, the DNA is TGTGCTCTTGGGGATCGGGGGTCCCCGTATTGGGGCGATAAACTCATCTTT. Amino acids: CALGDRGSPYWGDKLIF.

By its share, this clone is large. The chain recombines TRDV1 with TRDJ2; 7 bases match TRDD3. CDR1 and CDR2 (germline): TSWWSYY, QGS. The CDR3 totals 18 residues. V lost 2 bases to trimming and J lost 6 bases; unmatched junction nucleotides: 15. The chain's CDR3 is CALGERFLYWGGAAQLFF. CDR3 in DNA: TGTGCTCTTGGGGAAAGATTCCTGTACTGGGGAGGGGCAGCACAACTCTTCTTT.

There are a few counts of this clone. CDR3 coding DNA: TGTAGTGCTTTGACAGCACAACTCTTCTTT. It is translated as CSALTAQLFF. The V gene was left uncalled, and the J gene is TRDJ2. The CDR3 is 10 amino acids.

This clone is large (0.1 to 1%) in the sample. The rearrangement joins TRDV1 to TRDJ1, with D unresolved. The CDR3 covers 18 residues. Trimming left V 1 base short and J 0 bases short, with 18 bases between. From germline, CDR1 is TSWWSYY and CDR2 QGS. The chain's CDR3 is CALGEPAHHPTYTDKLIF. CDR3 DNA: TGTGCTCTTGGGGAACCCGCCCATCACCCCACGTACACCGATAAACTCATCTTT.

In regard to this clone: It is likely a read error: a sequence one base away is far more abundant. The chain has TRDV2 and TRDJ2, with 9 positions matching TRDD3. The germline V gene encodes CDR1 GEAIGNYY and CDR2 EKD. The CDR3 consists of 16 residues. V lost 0 bases to trimming and J lost 0 bases; unmatched junction nucleotides: 1. This CDR3 is CACDTMGDTLTAQLFF. CDR3 DNA sequence: TGTGCCTGTGACACCATGGGGGATACTTTGACAGCACAACTCTTCTTT.

CDR3 nucleotide sequence: TGTGCTCTTGGGGTGCCTACGTACACCGATAAACTCATCTTT. It is translated as CALGVPTYTDKLIF. The chain links TRDV1 to TRDJ1; D may be TRDD2 (5 bases). Looked up from germline, CDR1 is TSWWSYY and CDR2 is QGS. Trimming removed 4 bases from V and 0 bases from J, with 9 bases in between. CDR3 length: 14 amino acids.

Regarding this clone: It differs at one base from a far larger clone, so likely a read error. The chain has TRDV1 and TRDJ2; 11 bases fit TRDD3. Trimming took 8 bases from V and 0 from J; bases not matched to a gene: 32. The CDR3 extends over 25 amino acids. Germline lookup yields CDR1 TSWWSYY and CDR2 QGS. CDR3 protein: CALRGFLYHKGILGDILPLTAQLFF. The CDR3 nucleotides are TGTGCTCTTAGGGGGTTCCTGTACCACAAGGGGATACTGGGGGATATATTACCTTTGACAGCACAACTCTTCTTT.

This clone showed up just once. A far larger clone differs by one base, so this is likely a read error. The V gene is TRDV1, the J gene TRDJ1; D not certain. Germline V gene sequence: CDR1 TSWWSYY, CDR2 QGS. The CDR3 consists of 15 residues. Trimming took 3 bases from V and 11 from J, leaving 22 bases between them. The CDR3 protein is CALGEPLSPRRSLIF. The CDR3 DNA reads as TGTGCTCTTGGGGAGCCCCTCTCCCCCAGACGATCCCTCATCTTT.

This chain uses TRDV1 with TRDJ1; the match to TRDD3 covers 10 bases. Trimming cost V 4 bases and J 3 bases; bases outside gene matches: 23. Germline V gene lookup returns CDR1 TSWWSYY and CDR2 QGS. This CDR3 is 21 amino acids long. The CDR3 DNA sequence: TGTGCTCTTGGGGGACACCTTCGAACCATTCACTGGGGGATGCGCGCCGATAAACTCATCTTT. Protein product: CALGGHLRTIHWGMRADKLIF.

This clone qualifies as medium-sized. Other DNA sequences within the sample encode an identical CDR3. The DNA for the CDR3 is TGTGCCTGTGACGGGGCTGGGGATTGGAGCTCCTGGGACACCCGACAGATGTTTTTC. This encodes CACDGAGDWSSWDTRQMFF. V usage is TRDV2 and J usage is TRDJ3; D possibly corresponds to TRDD3 (6 bases). The V and J ends lost 3 bases and 0 bases respectively, with 17 bases between them. The germline V gene encodes CDR1 GEAIGNYY and CDR2 EKD. The CDR3 totals 19 residues.

Concerning this clone itself: One base separates it from a far larger clone, so it is likely a read error. V usage is TRDV1 and J usage is TRDJ1; D is ambiguous. Germline CDR1 and CDR2: TSWWSYY and QGS. This CDR3 is 13 amino acids long. The CDR3 DNA is TGTGCTCTTGGGGGACAGTACACCGAGAAACTCATCTTT. It specifies CALGGQYTEKLIF.

As for this clone: A single base separates this from a much larger clone, so it may be a read error. Other DNA sequences of this sample code for an identical CDR3. The J gene is TRDJ3, the V gene TRDV2; TRDD3 agrees at 13 bases. The CDR3 has 23 residues. CDR1 and CDR2 (germline): GEAIGNYY, EKD. The J segment lost 4 bases and the V segment lost 0 bases, leaving 17 bases of the junction unmatched. CDR3: CACDTLTGGYAKAASWDTRQMFF. CDR3 nucleotide sequence: TGTGCCTGTGACACCCTTACTGGGGGATACGCCAAGGCAGCCTCATGGGACACCCGACAGATGTTTTTC.

This clone showed up just once. This chain uses TRDV1 with TRDJ3, with 10 bases that match TRDD3. CDR3 length: 22 residues. Trimming took 0 bases from V and 3 from J; bases not matched to a gene: 14. From germline, CDR1 is TSWWSYY and CDR2 QGS. The CDR3 is CALGELIDPYPGGYWDTRQMFF. Written as DNA, the CDR3 is TGTGCTCTTGGGGAACTAATAGACCCCTACCCTGGGGGATACTGGGACACCCGACAGATGTTTTTC.

This clone has more than one count but fewer than ten. V and J are TRDV2 and TRDJ3, with TRDD3 matching over 9 bases. V lost 0 bases, J lost 0 bases, and 8 bases stayed unmatched. The CDR3 consists of 20 residues. CDR1 and CDR2 from the germline V gene are GEAIGNYY and EKD. DNA for the CDR3: TGTGCCTGTGACACCGTACTGGGGGACTCCCTCTCCTGGGACACCCGACAGATGTTTTTC. It codes for CACDTVLGDSLSWDTRQMFF.

In regard to this clone: A far larger clone differs by one base, so this is likely a read error. This CDR3 is also generated by other DNA sequences in the sample. The chain is built from TRDV1 and TRDJ1, with 7 nucleotides matching TRDD3. CDR3 size: 19 residues. Per the germline V gene, CDR1 is TSWWSYY and CDR2 is QGS. The junction had 13 bases not matched to a gene; V was cut back by 0 bases and J by 0 bases. CDR3 in amino acids: CALGELCTRGMGHTDKLIF. The CDR3 coding sequence is TGTGCTCTTGGGGAACTCTGTACCCGGGGGATGGGACACACCGATAAACTCATCTTT.

Worth noting for this clone: Given a much more abundant clone one base away, this may be a read error. The rearrangement joins TRDV1 to TRDJ1; 7 bases fit TRDD3. The CDR3 is made up of 23 amino acids. Germline V gene data show CDR1 as TSWWSYY and CDR2 as QGS. V lost 2 bases to trimming and J lost 1 base; unmatched junction nucleotides: 28. CDR3 amino acids: CALGEKFNLRTGGSLPVTDKLIF. CDR3 DNA sequence: TGTGCTCTTGGGGAAAAATTTAACCTACGTACCGGGGGATCTCTCCCCGTCACCGATAAACTCATCTTT.

Sample share makes this clone large. V and J are TRDV1 and TRDJ1; 12 bases are a match to TRDD3. The CDR3 runs to 19 residues. Germline CDR1 reads TSWWSYY; CDR2 reads QGS. The V segment lost 3 bases and the J segment 0 bases; nucleotides outside the gene matches: 11. CDR3 region: CALGDNENWGIPYTDKLIF. Written as DNA, the CDR3 is TGTGCTCTTGGGGACAATGAAAACTGGGGGATACCATACACCGATAAACTCATCTTT.

To note about this clone: It is likely a read error: a sequence one base away is far more abundant. V usage is TRDV2 and J usage is TRDJ3; a possible D gene is TRDD3 (6 bases). This CDR3 contains 17 residues. Germline values: CDR1 GEAIGNYY, CDR2 EKD. V was cut by 0 bases and J by 3 bases, with 11 bases left in between. The CDR3 region is CACDTAGEFWDTRQMFF. The DNA for the CDR3 is TGTGCCTGTGACACCGCTGGGGAATTCTGGGACACCCGACAGATGTTTTTC.

By share, this clone counts as medium-sized (0.01 to 0.1%). The CDR3 sequence: CACDTGYTDKLIF. The CDR3 coding sequence is TGTGCCTGTGACACCGGATACACCGATAAACTCATCTTT. V usage is TRDV2 and J usage is TRDJ1; D ambiguous. Trimming took off 0 bases at V and 0 bases at J, with 4 bases between the two ends. In germline, CDR1 is GEAIGNYY, CDR2 EKD. The CDR3 length is 13 residues.

By share of the sample, this clone is large (0.1 to 1%). The CDR3 DNA sequence: TGTGCTCTTGGGGACCCTGGGCCTGGGCCGGGGGTTCGCCACTTCCCTATGACCGATAAACTCATCTTT. Translation: CALGDPGPGPGVRHFPMTDKLIF. This rearrangement joins TRDV1 to TRDJ1; D may match TRDD2 or TRDD3 (5 bases each). The CDR3 sequence is 23 residues long. Per the germline V gene, CDR1 is TSWWSYY and CDR2 is QGS. The V gene lost 3 bases and the J gene lost 2 bases, with 37 bases spanning the gap.

Note on this clone: A far larger clone is one nucleotide away, so this likely arose from a read error. In nucleotides, the CDR3 is TGTGCCTGTGGCACCCTGGGGGCCCCCTCACAAGATAAACTCATCTTT. Its translation is CACGTLGAPSQDKLIF. The V and J genes are TRDV2 and TRDJ1, with 7 bases fitting TRDD3. CDR1 is GEAIGNYY, CDR2 EKD, per germline. The CDR3 is 16 amino acids.

Turning to this clone: This likely reflects a read error, since a far larger clone is one base away. This chain uses TRDV1 with TRDJ1; 12 bases match TRDD3. V lost 1 base and J lost 3; bases outside the gene matches: 21. Per germline, CDR1 TSWWSYY and CDR2 QGS. The CDR3 covers 22 residues. The CDR3 DNA reads as TGTGCTCTTGGGGAACCCCTAGGCCTACGAGGGGGCTACTGGGGGATACCCGATAAACTCATCTTT. Its translation: CALGEPLGLRGGYWGIPDKLIF.

For this clone: A much larger clone lies one base from this, so it may be a read error. The V gene is TRDV1, the J gene TRDJ1, with 7 bases lining up with TRDD3. This CDR3 is built from 19 residues. CDR1 is TSWWSYY and CDR2 is QGS in the germline V gene. The ends lost 4 bases at V and 7 bases at J; junction bases unmatched: 24. The CDR3 is CALGVHADFCGDKPPKLIF. The DNA for the CDR3 is TGTGCTCTTGGGGTCCATGCGGATTTTTGTGGGGATAAGCCACCTAAACTCATCTTT.

The table lists this clone with a few counts. This likely stems from a read error, as it lies one base from a far larger clone. The sample holds other DNA sequences that translate to the same CDR3. The chain recombines TRDV1 with TRDJ1; TRDD3 agrees at 9 bases. CDR3 length: 18 residues. Germline CDR1 is TSWWSYY and CDR2 is QGS. The CDR3 DNA is TGTGCTCTTGGGGAACTACACGGGGGATACCTGTACACCGATAAACTCATCTTC. Its protein product is CALGELHGGYLYTDKLIF.